This T cell receptor beta chain was sequenced during a study of PD-1 blockade in classical Hodgkin lymphoma. Notes on the study in general: What caused the repertoire differences, perhaps disease activity or prior therapy, remains undefined.

Every patient was affected by relapse after autologous stem cell transplantation, while exposure to brentuximab vedotin was not uniform. V was clipped by 2 bases and J by 1 base, with 8 bases between them. CDR3 size: 14 residues. CDR1 and CDR2 from the germline V gene are MNHNS and SASEGT. About this clone itself: Its antigen is as yet unknown.

Sequenced by immunoSEQ multiplex PCR; TCRdb stores in-frame clones only, minus some. The repertoire holds around 19,000 clones, with approximately 90% as singletons. The sequencing used peripheral blood mononuclear cells (PBMCs), collected before the second cycle of nivolumab. The chain is built from TRBV6-1 and TRBJ1-1; no reliable D call. The TCR sequence derives from a human donor with classical Hodgkin lymphoma. The CDR3 loop is CASSEKPENTEAFF. In DNA, the CDR3 is TGTGCCAGCAGTGAAAAGCCTGAGAACACTGAAGCTTTCTTT.